A selection of T cell receptor beta chains follows, all from one sample in a study of cytomegalovirus exposure and HLA in healthy donors. The table came from immunoSEQ multiplex PCR; TCRdb's copy has only in-frame clones and leaves some out. The sample gives 150,000 or so clones, roughly 73% of which show up once; approximately 1.6% is in the top ten. The material sequenced was PBMCs. The source of these receptors is a woman between 18 and 29 years old in good health and CMV-seronegative. Each CDR3 is given with its conserved first and last residue. The order of the fields is V gene, CDR3 length, clone size, J gene, D gene, CDR3 protein, CDR3 DNA. A D gene is named only where the DNA matches it firmly. Rows may omit the clone size; those that give it use once, few, many or a size class.

V gene: TRBV6-1; CDR3 length: 12; clone size: -; J gene: TRBJ1-6; D gene: -; CDR3 protein: CATNSYNSPLHF; CDR3 DNA: TGTGCCACCAACTCCTATAATTCACCCCTCCACTTT
V gene: TRBV2; CDR3 length: 14; clone size: -; J gene: TRBJ1-5; D gene: -; CDR3 protein: CASKSTVSNQPQHF; CDR3 DNA: TGTGCCAGCAAATCTACAGTTAGCAATCAGCCCCAGCATTTT
V gene: TRBV4-3; CDR3 length: 14; clone size: -; J gene: TRBJ2-3; D gene: -; CDR3 protein: CASSPRQATDTQYF; CDR3 DNA: TGCGCCAGCAGCCCCAGACAAGCCACAGATACGCAGTATTTT
V gene: TRBV15; CDR3 length: 15; clone size: once; J gene: TRBJ1-4; D gene: -; CDR3 protein: CATSRDPATNEKLFF; CDR3 DNA: TGTGCCACCAGCAGAGATCCTGCAACTAATGAAAAACTGTTTTTT
V gene: TRBV15; CDR3 length: 16; clone size: -; J gene: TRBJ2-1; D gene: TRBD2; CDR3 protein: CATSVGRGVASIEQFF; CDR3 DNA: TGTGCCACCAGCGTTGGTCGGGGGGTGGCCTCAATTGAGCAGTTCTTC
V gene: TRBV2; CDR3 length: 14; clone size: -; J gene: TRBJ1-1; D gene: -; CDR3 protein: CASSDYRVYTEAFF; CDR3 DNA: TGTGCCAGCAGTGATTACAGGGTGTACACTGAAGCTTTCTTT
V gene: TRBV28; CDR3 length: 13; clone size: few; J gene: TRBJ2-5; D gene: TRBD2; CDR3 protein: CASSGPGGETQYF; CDR3 DNA: TGTGCCAGCAGTGGCCCGGGGGGGGAGACCCAGTACTTC
V gene: TRBV5-1; CDR3 length: 15; clone size: -; J gene: TRBJ2-3; D gene: TRBD2; CDR3 protein: CASTLSGGGPDTQYF; CDR3 DNA: TGCGCCAGCACCCTCAGCGGGGGAGGCCCAGATACGCAGTATTTT
V gene: TRBV7-6; CDR3 length: 14; clone size: -; J gene: TRBJ2-1; D gene: TRBD2; CDR3 protein: CASSFGGSGSEQFF; CDR3 DNA: TGTGCCAGCAGCTTTGGGGGGAGCGGGAGCGAGCAGTTCTTC
V gene: TRBV11-2; CDR3 length: 15; clone size: -; J gene: TRBJ2-2; D gene: -; CDR3 protein: CASSPKMGHTGELFF; CDR3 DNA: TGTGCCAGCAGCCCCAAGATGGGCCACACCGGGGAGCTGTTTTTT
V gene: TRBV29-1; CDR3 length: 13; clone size: few; J gene: TRBJ2-3; D gene: -; CDR3 protein: CSVWGAYTDTQYF; CDR3 DNA: TGCAGCGTTTGGGGAGCCTACACAGATACGCAGTATTTT
V gene: TRBV7-2; CDR3 length: 14; clone size: -; J gene: TRBJ2-7; D gene: TRBD2; CDR3 protein: CASSLNGGASEQYF; CDR3 DNA: TGTGCCAGCAGCTTAAACGGGGGGGCGTCCGAGCAGTACTTC
V gene: TRBV19; CDR3 length: 15; clone size: -; J gene: TRBJ1-1; D gene: TRBD1; CDR3 protein: CASSIGTGMNTEAFF; CDR3 DNA: TGTGCCAGTAGTATAGGGACAGGAATGAACACTGAAGCTTTCTTT
V gene: TRBV7-2; CDR3 length: 13; clone size: -; J gene: TRBJ2-3; D gene: -; CDR3 protein: CASSVGTADTQYF; CDR3 DNA: TGTGCCAGCAGCGTAGGGACTGCAGATACGCAGTATTTT
V gene: TRBV5-1; CDR3 length: 15; clone size: -; J gene: TRBJ2-1; D gene: -; CDR3 protein: CASSLVAVSYNEQFF; CDR3 DNA: TGCGCCAGCAGCTTGGTAGCGGTCTCCTACAATGAGCAGTTCTTC
V gene: TRBV11-3; CDR3 length: 13; clone size: -; J gene: TRBJ2-2; D gene: -; CDR3 protein: CASSLRNTGELFF; CDR3 DNA: TGTGCCAGCAGCTTACGGAACACCGGGGAGCTGTTTTTT
V gene: TRBV2; CDR3 length: 17; clone size: -; J gene: TRBJ2-5; D gene: TRBD1; CDR3 protein: CASLGAPRQGLGETQYF; CDR3 DNA: TGTGCCAGCCTTGGGGCCCCCAGACAGGGGTTGGGGGAGACCCAGTACTTC
V gene: TRBV4-3; CDR3 length: 17; clone size: -; J gene: TRBJ2-1; D gene: TRBD2; CDR3 protein: CASSLGLAGNIYNEQFF; CDR3 DNA: TGCGCCAGCAGCCTTGGACTAGCGGGGAATATTTACAATGAGCAGTTCTTC
V gene: TRBV19; CDR3 length: 15; clone size: -; J gene: TRBJ1-5; D gene: -; CDR3 protein: CASSPTGNSNQPQHF; CDR3 DNA: TGTGCCAGTAGCCCGACAGGCAACTCAAATCAGCCCCAGCATTTT
V gene: TRBV28; CDR3 length: 14; clone size: -; J gene: TRBJ2-1; D gene: -; CDR3 protein: CASSLSDRFNEQFF; CDR3 DNA: TGTGCCAGCAGTTTAAGCGACCGATTCAATGAGCAGTTCTTC
V gene: TRBV7-9; CDR3 length: 14; clone size: -; J gene: TRBJ2-2; D gene: TRBD1; CDR3 protein: CASSDGQGSGELFF; CDR3 DNA: TGTGCCAGCAGCGACGGACAGGGTTCCGGGGAGCTGTTTTTT
V gene: TRBV4-1; CDR3 length: 16; clone size: once; J gene: TRBJ2-1; D gene: TRBD2; CDR3 protein: CASSQERRGGYNEQFF; CDR3 DNA: TGCGCCAGCAGCCAAGAAAGGCGGGGGGGGTACAATGAGCAGTTCTTC
V gene: TRBV4-3; CDR3 length: 16; clone size: -; J gene: TRBJ1-6; D gene: -; CDR3 protein: CASSQDVRVGNSPLHF; CDR3 DNA: TGCGCCAGCAGCCAAGATGTCAGGGTGGGGAATTCACCCCTCCACTTT
V gene: TRBV4-3; CDR3 length: 14; clone size: -; J gene: TRBJ2-1; D gene: TRBD1; CDR3 protein: CASSQRQGENEQFF; CDR3 DNA: TGCGCCAGCAGCCAGCGACAGGGGGAGAATGAGCAGTTCTTC
V gene: TRBV27; CDR3 length: 16; clone size: -; J gene: TRBJ2-1; D gene: TRBD2; CDR3 protein: CASGRDYRTVYNEQFF; CDR3 DNA: TGTGCCAGCGGCCGGGACTACAGAACCGTTTACAATGAGCAGTTCTTC
V gene: TRBV5-1; CDR3 length: 14; clone size: few; J gene: TRBJ1-6; D gene: -; CDR3 protein: CASSSQPYNSPLHF; CDR3 DNA: TGCGCCAGCAGCTCACAGCCGTATAATTCACCCCTCCACTTT
V gene: TRBV18; CDR3 length: 20; clone size: few; J gene: TRBJ2-3; D gene: TRBD2; CDR3 protein: CASSRYRRNPGLTSTDTQYF; CDR3 DNA: TGTGCCAGCTCACGGTACAGGAGGAATCCGGGACTAACTAGCACAGATACGCAGTATTTT